These 21 T cell receptor beta chains came from one sample sequenced in a study of regulatory T cells in long-lasting Graves disease. Noted time point: newly diagnosed GD, antithyroid drugs for less than 3 months. PBMCs were the source of the RNA used for TCR sequencing. Combining iRepertoire HTBI primers with Arm-PCR of CDR3 regions, the authors built TCR beta libraries. From the multiplex PCR reads, TCRdb called clonotypes with MiXCR, one entry per CDR3 protein. The sample has about 450,000 distinct CDR3 sequences, about a sixth seen once; the top ten hold about 10%. These data also featured in a second study, about T cells in Graves' hyperthyroidism and ophthalmopathy.

The sequencing used peripheral blood mononuclear cells (PBMCs), collected at new diagnosis, from a patient treated with antithyroid drugs. These receptors all come from a woman aged 30 to 39 with Graves disease.

This clonotype has ten or more counts. The J gene is TRBJ2-1, the V gene TRBV30; possible D gene TRBD2, 6 bases. Germline CDR1 is GTSNPN and CDR2 is SVGIG (reference sequence). This CDR3 region has 13 residues. This CDR3 is CACTGTAYNEQFF. DNA for the CDR3: TGTGCGTGCACCGGGACTGCCTACAATGAGCAGTTCTTC.

This clonotype was seen more than once but under ten times. This chain links TRBV12-5 with TRBJ2-1; 10 bases are a match to TRBD2. CDR1 and CDR2 (germline): LGHNT, FRNRAP. The CDR3 runs to 14 residues. V was pared by 6 bases and J by 4 bases, with 3 bases of the junction left unmatched. The CDR3 region has the DNA TGTGCTAGTGGCCTTAGCGGGAGGTACAATGAGCAGTTCTTC. Translated, it gives CASGLSGRYNEQFF.

Ten or more counts support this clonotype. The chain combines TRBV10-1 with TRBJ2-3, with D hard to call. This CDR3 comprises 16 residues. V shed 4 bases and J shed 1 base, with 15 bases lying between them. Per the germline V gene, CDR1 is WNHNN and CDR2 is SYGVQD (reference sequence). The CDR3: CASSGRNPGGTDTQYF. The CDR3 region has the DNA TGCGCCAGCAGTGGAAGGAACCCCGGAGGCACAGATACGCAGTATTTT.

The sample holds many counts of this clonotype. V and J are TRBV19 and TRBJ2-7, with TRBD1 matching over 8 bases. From germline, CDR1 is LNHDA and CDR2 SQIVND (reference sequence). This CDR3 is 15 amino acids long. V dropped 5 bases and J dropped 5; count of bases not matched to a gene: 11. The CDR3 DNA reads TGTGCCAGTAGTGTCACCGGGACAGGAAGGGACGAGCAGTACTTC. Translating gives CASSVTGTGRDEQYF.

V gene TRBV5-1 combines with J gene TRBJ2-1, with TRBD1 identical over 9 bases. Trimming at V came to 4 bases and at J to 1 base, leaving 9 bases not matched to a gene. Germline assignment: CDR1 SGHRS and CDR2 YFSETQ. CDR3 length: 17 residues. In nucleotides, the CDR3 is TGCGCCAGCAGCATAACAGGGGGCGGCTTATCCTACAATGAGCAGTTCTTC. It specifies CASSITGGGLSYNEQFF.

The chain joins TRBV12-3 or TRBV12-4 to TRBJ1-4, with D hard to call. The V end was cut by 0 bases, the J end by 8 bases, with 19 bases between. The CDR3 runs to 17 residues. The CDR3 is CASSLAIGPATLEKLFF. CDR3 coding DNA: TGTGCCAGCAGTTTAGCGATAGGTCCGGCCACACTGGAAAAACTGTTTTTT.

This chain connects TRBV5-6 to TRBJ1-1; D uncertain. The CDR3 has 13 residues. V was trimmed by 0 bases and J by 7 bases, leaving 10 bases between them. CDR1 SGHDT and CDR2 YYEEEE come from the germline V gene. The CDR3: CASSLGGGGEAFF. The DNA of the CDR3 is TGTGCCAGCAGCTTGGGTGGTGGTGGTGAAGCTTTCTTT. The whole variable domain, remainder taken from reference TRBV5-6 and TRBJ1-1, is DAGVTQSPTHLIKTRGQQVTLRCSPKSGHDTVSWYQQALGQGPQFIFQYYEEEERQRGNFPDRFSGHQFPNYSSELNVNALLLGDSALYLCASSLGGGGEAFFGQGTRLTVV.

The chain couples TRBV19 to TRBJ1-5; D is undetermined. Germline-derived CDR1 and CDR2 are LNHDA and SQIVND (reference sequence). Between the trimmed V and J ends, which lost 3 bases and 4 bases, there was a span of 22 bases. The CDR3 consists of 18 residues. The DNA of the CDR3 is TGTGCCAGTAGTATGAGAGTCTATAACCCCAACCCGAATCAGCCCCAGCATTTT. Translated, it gives CASSMRVYNPNPNQPQHF.

The chain joins TRBV28 to TRBJ1-2; 9 bases line up with TRBD1. The germline gives CDR1 MDHEN, CDR2 SYDVKM. This CDR3 spans 13 amino acids. Trimming cost V 9 bases and J 3 bases; bases outside gene matches: 5. Written as DNA, the CDR3 is TGTGCCAGTAAAGGACAGGGGCACTATGGCTACACCTTC. Its translation is CASKGQGHYGYTF.

This clonotype was picked up many times. The chain is built from TRBV24-1 and TRBJ2-3; 11 nucleotides line up with TRBD1. The ends lost 9 bases at V and 3 bases at J; junction bases unmatched: 7. The CDR3 length is 15 residues. Germline V CDR1 and CDR2: KGHDR, SFDVKD. The CDR3 loop reads CATAKGQGVTDTQYF. The CDR3 DNA reads TGTGCCACCGCTAAGGGACAGGGGGTAACAGATACGCAGTATTTT.

The chain recombines TRBV13 with TRBJ2-2; perhaps TRBD1 as D (5 bases). The CDR3 has 17 amino acids. V was cut by 4 bases and J by 2 bases, with 17 bases left in between. CDR1 is PRHDT and CDR2 is FYEKMQ in the germline V gene (reference sequence). The CDR3 here is CASSSADGQINTGELFF. Written as DNA, the CDR3 is TGTGCCAGCAGCTCTGCGGACGGACAAATTAACACCGGGGAGCTGTTTTTT. Supplemented by reference TRBV13 and TRBJ2-2, the full variable domain reads AAGVIQSPRHLIKEKRETATLKCYPIPRHDTVYWYQQGPGQDPQFLISFYEKMQSDKGSIPDRFSAQQFSDYHSELNMSSLELGDSALYFCASSSADGQINTGELFFGEGSRLTVL.

The sample holds many counts of this clonotype. The chain uses TRBV28 and TRBJ1-4; 7 bases are shared with TRBD1. Germline V lookup: CDR1 MDHEN, CDR2 SYDVKM. This CDR3 is 16 amino acids long. V gave up 6 bases and J gave up 0 bases; unmatched junction bases: 7. CDR3 protein: CASSPRTGATNEKLFF. CDR3 DNA sequence: TGTGCCAGCAGCCCACGGACAGGTGCAACTAATGAAAAACTGTTTTTT.

This clonotype was observed at least ten times. The genes are TRBV28 and TRBJ2-3; 10 nucleotides agree with TRBD1. Germline V CDR1 and CDR2: MDHEN, SYDVKM. The ends lost 6 bases at V and 4 bases at J; junction bases unmatched: 7. The CDR3 is 15 amino acids. DNA for the CDR3: TGTGCCAGCAGCGCCCTGGACAGGGGGGCAGATACGCAGTATTTT. Its protein is CASSALDRGADTQYF.

The sample holds a few counts of this clonotype. The chain recombines TRBV28 with TRBJ2-7; no clear D. V was clipped by 8 bases and J by 0 bases, with 14 bases between them. This CDR3 spans 14 amino acids. The germline V gene encodes CDR1 MDHEN and CDR2 SYDVKM. The DNA for the CDR3 is TGTGCCAGCGGCCTGGACGGATCCTCCTACGAGCAGTACTTC. Its protein product is CASGLDGSSYEQYF.

The V gene is TRBV7-9, the J gene TRBJ2-3, with TRBD2 matching 9 bases. Looked up from germline, CDR1 is SEHNR and CDR2 is FQNEAQ (reference sequence). The length of the CDR3 is 18 residues. V lost 5 bases to trimming and J lost 3 bases; unmatched junction nucleotides: 15. This CDR3 reads CASSQEALLAGKTDTQYF. In nucleotides, the CDR3 is TGTGCCAGCAGCCAAGAGGCCCTTCTAGCGGGAAAAACAGATACGCAGTATTTT.

V usage is TRBV6-1 and J usage is TRBJ1-1; 9 positions agree with TRBD1. The CDR3 covers 15 residues. From germline, CDR1 is MNHNS and CDR2 SASEGT. The J segment lost 2 bases and the V segment lost 8 bases, leaving 9 bases of the junction unmatched. DNA for the CDR3: TGTGCCAGCCTTCGGGGACAGGGAACTAACACTGAAGCTTTCTTT. As protein: CASLRGQGTNTEAFF.

The chain uses TRBV15 and TRBJ2-1; 7 bases align to TRBD1. The CDR3 spans 16 residues. Germline CDR1 LNHNV, CDR2 YYDKDF (reference sequence). Losses at the gene ends were 0 bases for V and 9 bases for J; bases not matched to a gene: 11. The CDR3 region is CATSRDSGQVGGEQFF. As DNA, the CDR3 is TGTGCCACCAGCAGAGATTCTGGACAGGTTGGCGGTGAGCAGTTCTTC.

This clonotype showed up just a few times. The genes are TRBV15 and TRBJ1-2; D unclear. V was cut by 1 base and J by 3 bases, with 3 bases left in between. This CDR3 contains 12 residues. Per germline, CDR1 LNHNV and CDR2 YYDKDF (reference sequence). The CDR3 region has the DNA TGTGCCACCAGCAGAGGGGACTATGGCTACACCTTC. Protein sequence: CATSRGDYGYTF.

The chain links TRBV28 to TRBJ2-6; no definite D call. Between the trimmed V and J ends, which lost 8 bases and 0 bases, there was a span of 11 bases. Germline CDR1 MDHEN, CDR2 SYDVKM. The CDR3 totals 15 residues. CDR3 region: CASDPGLSGANVLTF. The CDR3 DNA is TGTGCCAGCGACCCGGGTCTCTCTGGGGCCAACGTCCTGACTTTC.

This clonotype was seen a few times. CDR3 DNA: TGTGCCAGCAGCTTAGCTAGCGGGACGGTCACCGGGGAGCTGTTTTTT. Residues: CASSLASGTVTGELFF. This chain uses TRBV7-2 with TRBJ2-2, with 8 nucleotides matching TRBD2. Germline values: CDR1 SGHTA, CDR2 FQGNSA. This CDR3 has 16 amino acids. J gave up 4 bases and V 0 bases, and 4 bases lay outside the gene matches.

This clonotype was recorded at least ten times. CDR3 nucleotide sequence: TGTGCCAGCAGCCGGAGGACAGGGCCAGACTATGGCTACACCTTC. Translating gives CASSRRTGPDYGYTF. This rearrangement joins TRBV13 to TRBJ1-2, with TRBD1 matching 8 bases. CDR1 is PRHDT, CDR2 FYEKMQ, per germline (reference sequence). With V trimmed by 5 bases and J by 3 bases, 8 bases remained unmatched. The CDR3 loop spans 15 amino acids.